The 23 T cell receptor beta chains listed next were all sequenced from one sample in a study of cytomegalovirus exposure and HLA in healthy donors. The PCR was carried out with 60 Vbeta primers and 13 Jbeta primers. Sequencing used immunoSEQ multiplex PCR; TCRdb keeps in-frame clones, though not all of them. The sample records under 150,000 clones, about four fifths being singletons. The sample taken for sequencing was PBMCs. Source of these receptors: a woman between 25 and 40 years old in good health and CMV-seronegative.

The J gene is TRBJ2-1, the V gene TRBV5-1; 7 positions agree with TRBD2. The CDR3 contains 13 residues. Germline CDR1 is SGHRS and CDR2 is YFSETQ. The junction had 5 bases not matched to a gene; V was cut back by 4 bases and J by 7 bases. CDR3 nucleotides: TGCGCCAGCAGCCCTAGCGGAGGGAATGAGCAGTTCTTC. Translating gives CASSPSGGNEQFF.

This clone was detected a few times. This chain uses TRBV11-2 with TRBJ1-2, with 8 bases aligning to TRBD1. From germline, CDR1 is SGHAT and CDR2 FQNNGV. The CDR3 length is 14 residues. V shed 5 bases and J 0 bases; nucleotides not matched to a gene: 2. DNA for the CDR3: TGTGCCAGCAGCCCGACAGGGGCTAACTATGGCTACACCTTC. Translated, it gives CASSPTGANYGYTF.

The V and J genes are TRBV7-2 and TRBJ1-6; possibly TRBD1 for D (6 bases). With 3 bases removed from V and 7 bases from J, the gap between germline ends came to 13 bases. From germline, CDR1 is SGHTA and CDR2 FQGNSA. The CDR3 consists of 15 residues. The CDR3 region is CASSFGGRGNSPLHF. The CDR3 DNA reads TGTGCCAGCAGCTTCGGGGGGCGAGGCAATTCACCCCTCCACTTT.

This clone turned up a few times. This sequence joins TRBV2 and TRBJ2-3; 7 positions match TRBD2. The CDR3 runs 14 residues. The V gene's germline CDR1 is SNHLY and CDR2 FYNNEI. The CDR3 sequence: CGIGEGGSTDTQYF. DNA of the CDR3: TGTGGGATCGGAGAGGGCGGGAGTACAGATACGCAGTATTTT.

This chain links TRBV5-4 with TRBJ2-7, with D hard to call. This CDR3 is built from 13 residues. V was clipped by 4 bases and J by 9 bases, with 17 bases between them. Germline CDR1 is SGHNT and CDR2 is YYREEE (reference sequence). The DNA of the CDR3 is TGTGCCAGCAGCCAAGGAAGTACTCAGCGGCAGTACTTC. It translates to CASSQGSTQRQYF.

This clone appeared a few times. The DNA for the CDR3 is TGTGCTAGTGGTTTGGGCGCGGCAGATACGCAGTATTTT. Protein: CASGLGAADTQYF. V and J are TRBV12-5 and TRBJ2-3, with D uncertain. This CDR3 has 13 residues. V was trimmed by 1 base and J by 4 bases, leaving 6 bases between them. Germline assignment: CDR1 LGHNT and CDR2 FRNRAP.

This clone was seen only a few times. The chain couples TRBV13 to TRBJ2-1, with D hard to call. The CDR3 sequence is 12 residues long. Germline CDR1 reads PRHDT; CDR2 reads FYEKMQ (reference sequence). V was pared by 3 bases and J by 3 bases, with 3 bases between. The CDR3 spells CASSFNYNEQFF. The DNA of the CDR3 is TGTGCCAGCAGCTTCAACTACAATGAGCAGTTCTTC.

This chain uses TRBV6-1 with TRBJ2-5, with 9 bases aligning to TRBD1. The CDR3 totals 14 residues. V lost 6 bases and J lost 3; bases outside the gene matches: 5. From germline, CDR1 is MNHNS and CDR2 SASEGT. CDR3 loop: CASRYRGLEETQYF. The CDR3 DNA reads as TGTGCCAGCAGATACAGGGGGCTGGAAGAGACCCAGTACTTC.

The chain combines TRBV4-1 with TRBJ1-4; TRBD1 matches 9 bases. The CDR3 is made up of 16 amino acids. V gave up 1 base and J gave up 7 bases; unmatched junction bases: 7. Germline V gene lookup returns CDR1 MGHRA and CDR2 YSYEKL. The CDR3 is CASSQGRDRVGEKLFF. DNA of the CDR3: TGCGCCAGCAGCCAAGGTCGGGACAGGGTTGGTGAAAAACTGTTTTTT.

The CDR3 nucleotides read TGTGCCAGTAGCTTTATCGTTAAAGACAGGGGCTATGGCTACACCTTC. Protein sequence: CASSFIVKDRGYGYTF. The rearrangement joins TRBV19 to TRBJ1-2, with TRBD1 identical over 8 bases. Unmatched junction bases numbered 13, after V lost 6 bases and J lost 4 bases. The CDR3 sequence is 16 residues long. Looked up from germline, CDR1 is LNHDA and CDR2 is SQIVND (reference sequence).

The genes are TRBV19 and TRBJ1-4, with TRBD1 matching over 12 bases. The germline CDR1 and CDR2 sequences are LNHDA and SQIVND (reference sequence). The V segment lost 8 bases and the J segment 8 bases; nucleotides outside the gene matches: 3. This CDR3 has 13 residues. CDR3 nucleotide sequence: TGTGCCAGTGGGGACAGGGGGCAGGAAAAACTGTTTTTT. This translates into CASGDRGQEKLFF.

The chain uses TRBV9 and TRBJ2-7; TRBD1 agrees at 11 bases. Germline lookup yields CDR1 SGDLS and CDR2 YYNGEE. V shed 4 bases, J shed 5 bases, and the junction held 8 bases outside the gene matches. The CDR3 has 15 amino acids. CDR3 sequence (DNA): TGTGCCAGCAGCTCCCCGGGACAGGGGGTTGACGAGCAGTACTTC. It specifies CASSSPGQGVDEQYF.

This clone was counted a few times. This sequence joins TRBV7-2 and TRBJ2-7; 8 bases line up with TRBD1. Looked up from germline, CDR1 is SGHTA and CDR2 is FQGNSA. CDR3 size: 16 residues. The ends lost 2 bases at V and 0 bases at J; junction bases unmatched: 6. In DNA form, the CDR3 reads TGTGCCAGCAGCTTAACTTGGGACAGGAGCTCCTACGAGCAGTACTTC. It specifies CASSLTWDRSSYEQYF.

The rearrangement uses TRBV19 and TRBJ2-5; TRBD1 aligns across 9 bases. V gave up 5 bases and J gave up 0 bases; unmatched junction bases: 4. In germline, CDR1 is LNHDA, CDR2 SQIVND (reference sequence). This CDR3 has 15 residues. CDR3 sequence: CASSPGTGYQETQYF. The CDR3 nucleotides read TGTGCCAGTAGTCCTGGGACAGGGTACCAAGAGACCCAGTACTTC.

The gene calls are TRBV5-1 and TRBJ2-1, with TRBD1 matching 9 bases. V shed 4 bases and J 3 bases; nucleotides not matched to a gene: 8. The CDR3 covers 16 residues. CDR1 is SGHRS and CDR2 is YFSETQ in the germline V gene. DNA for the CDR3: TGCGCCAGCAGCGACTTAACAGGGGGCGTCTACAATGAGCAGTTCTTC. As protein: CASSDLTGGVYNEQFF.

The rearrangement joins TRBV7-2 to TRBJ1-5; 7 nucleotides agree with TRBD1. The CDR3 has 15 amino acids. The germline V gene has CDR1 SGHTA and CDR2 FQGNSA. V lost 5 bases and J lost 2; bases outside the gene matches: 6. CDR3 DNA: TGTGCCAGCAGCGAGGGACAGACTGGCAATCAGCCCCAGCATTTT. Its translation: CASSEGQTGNQPQHF.

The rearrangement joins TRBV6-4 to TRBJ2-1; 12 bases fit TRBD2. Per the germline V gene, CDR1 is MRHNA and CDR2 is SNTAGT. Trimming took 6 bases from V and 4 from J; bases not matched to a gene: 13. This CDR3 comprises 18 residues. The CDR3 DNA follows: TGTGCCAGCAGCCCGACAATCGGGACTAGCGGGCCTTACAATGAGCAGTTCTTC. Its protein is CASSPTIGTSGPYNEQFF.

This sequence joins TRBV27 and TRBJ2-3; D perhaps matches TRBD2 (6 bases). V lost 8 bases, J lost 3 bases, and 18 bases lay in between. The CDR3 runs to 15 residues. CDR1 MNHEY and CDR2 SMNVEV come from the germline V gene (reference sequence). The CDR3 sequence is CASSSLGGGTDTQYF. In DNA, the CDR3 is TGTGCCAGCTCTTCACTCGGGGGTGGAACAGATACGCAGTATTTT.

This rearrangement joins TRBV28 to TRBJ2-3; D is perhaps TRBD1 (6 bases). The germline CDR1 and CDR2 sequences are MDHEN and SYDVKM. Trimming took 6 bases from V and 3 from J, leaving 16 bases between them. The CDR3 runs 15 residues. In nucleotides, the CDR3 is TGTGCCAGCAGCCCTGACAGGAGACGGACAGATACGCAGTATTTT. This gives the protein CASSPDRRRTDTQYF.

The CDR3 spells CAWSASDRGQREKLFF. The CDR3 region has the DNA TGTGCCTGGAGTGCCTCCGACAGGGGACAACGAGAAAAACTGTTTTTT. The chain recombines TRBV30 with TRBJ1-4; 8 bases match TRBD1. J was trimmed by 8 bases and V by 1 base; bases with no gene match: 12. Per germline, CDR1 GTSNPN and CDR2 SVGIG (reference sequence). The CDR3 contains 16 residues. The full variable domain, in which reference TRBV30 and TRBJ1-4 provide the parts outside the CDR3, is SQTIHQWPATLVQPVGSPLSLECTVEGTSNPNLYWYRQAAGRGLQLLFYSVGIGQISSEVPQNLSASRPQDRQFILSSKKLLLSDSGFYLCAWSASDRGQREKLFFGSGTQLSVL.

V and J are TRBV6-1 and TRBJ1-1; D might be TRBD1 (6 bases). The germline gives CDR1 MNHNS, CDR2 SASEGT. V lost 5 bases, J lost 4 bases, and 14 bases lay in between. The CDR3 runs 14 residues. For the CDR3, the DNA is TGTGCCAGCAGTACAAACAGGGACGGCACTGAAGCTTTCTTT. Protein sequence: CASSTNRDGTEAFF.

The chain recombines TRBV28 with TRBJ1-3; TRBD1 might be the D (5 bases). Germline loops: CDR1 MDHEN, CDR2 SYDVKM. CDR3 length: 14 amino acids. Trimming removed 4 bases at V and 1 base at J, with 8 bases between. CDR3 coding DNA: TGTGCCAGCAGTTCCAGGGTTTCTGGAAACACCATATATTTT. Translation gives CASSSRVSGNTIYF.

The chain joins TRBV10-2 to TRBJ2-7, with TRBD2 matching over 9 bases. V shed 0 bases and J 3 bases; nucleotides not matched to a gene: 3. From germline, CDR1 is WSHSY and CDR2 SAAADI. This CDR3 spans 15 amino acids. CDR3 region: CASSESASGIYEQYF. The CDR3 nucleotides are TGCGCCAGCAGTGAGTCGGCTAGCGGGATCTACGAGCAGTACTTC.